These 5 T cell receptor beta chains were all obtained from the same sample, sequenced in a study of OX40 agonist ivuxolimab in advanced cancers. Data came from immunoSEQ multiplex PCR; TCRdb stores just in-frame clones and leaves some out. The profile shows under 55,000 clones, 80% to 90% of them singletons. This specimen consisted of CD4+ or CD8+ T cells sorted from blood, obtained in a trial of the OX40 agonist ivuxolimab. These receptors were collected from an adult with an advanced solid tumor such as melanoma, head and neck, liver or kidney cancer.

The CDR3 bases are TGTGCCTGGAGTGCAATTGGTTCTTCCTACGAGCAGTACTTC. It is translated as CAWSAIGSSYEQYF. The rearrangement joins TRBV30 to TRBJ2-7; D not certain. Trimming left V 1 base short and J 1 base short, with 11 bases between. This CDR3 is 14 amino acids long. The germline gives CDR1 GTSNPN, CDR2 SVGIG (reference sequence).

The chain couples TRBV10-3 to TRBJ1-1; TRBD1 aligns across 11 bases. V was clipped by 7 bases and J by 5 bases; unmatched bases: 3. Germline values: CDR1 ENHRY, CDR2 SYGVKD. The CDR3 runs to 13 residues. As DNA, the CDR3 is TGTGCCATCAACGGACAGGGGGCGACTGAAGCTTTCTTT. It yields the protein CAINGQGATEAFF.

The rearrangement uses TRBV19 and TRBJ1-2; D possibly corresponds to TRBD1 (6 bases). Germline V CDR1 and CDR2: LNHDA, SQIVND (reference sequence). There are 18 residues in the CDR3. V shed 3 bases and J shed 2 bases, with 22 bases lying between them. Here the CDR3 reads CASSMSRSGVGKNYGYTF. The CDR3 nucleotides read TGTGCCAGTAGTATGTCGAGGTCAGGGGTCGGTAAAAACTATGGCTACACCTTC.

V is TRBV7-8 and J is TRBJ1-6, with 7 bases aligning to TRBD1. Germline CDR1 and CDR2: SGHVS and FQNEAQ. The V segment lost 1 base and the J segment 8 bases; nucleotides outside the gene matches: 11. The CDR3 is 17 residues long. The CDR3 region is CASSLGGGVGSDSPLHF. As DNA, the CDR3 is TGTGCCAGCAGCTTAGGAGGGGGCGTTGGCTCGGATTCACCCCTCCACTTT.

DNA of the CDR3: TGCGCCAGCAGCGGGGGACAGGTCAGAGCGGCTTTCTTT. Its translation is CASSGGQVRAAFF. V is TRBV5-1 and J is TRBJ1-1; 8 bases are shared with TRBD1. The CDR3 is made up of 13 amino acids. Germline loops: CDR1 SGHRS, CDR2 YFSETQ. Losses at the gene ends were 4 bases for V and 11 bases for J; bases not matched to a gene: 10.